The clone carrying this T cell receptor (beta chain) was counted between two and nine times. Antigen unknown. This entry comes from a study of shared clonotypes between healthy human individuals. Notes on the study in general: Sharing across four donors was highest in naive CD4 (approximately 5%) and lowest in memory CD8 (0.4%).

Germline CDR1 reads MNHEY; CDR2 reads SVGAGI. CDR3 length: 14 amino acids. The V gene end was trimmed by 6 bases and the J gene end by 4 bases; junction bases not matched to a gene: 5. Repertoires were generated with immunoSEQ multiplex PCR, while TCRdb's copy carries only in-frame clones and drops some. This table has a few million clones, more than 80% appearing once. CD45RA+ naive and CD45RA-negative memory subsets were separated from CD4+ cells. Specimen: naive CD4+ T cells sorted from blood. The sample's subset: CD45RA+ positively selected. The chain uses TRBV6-5 and TRBJ1-2, with 10 bases lining up with TRBD1. This TCR was recovered from a man aged 18 to 29 in good health. The CDR3 nucleotides are TGTGCCAGCAGGACAGGGGGCTTGAGCTATGGCTACACCTTC. This translates into CASRTGGLSYGYTF.